This T cell receptor (beta chain) was recorded in a study of blood T cell repertoires in COVID-19. Study in general: In each case, the material was cDNA or gDNA derived from T cells, B-cell-depleted T cells, or PBMCs.

Sequencing was performed with immunoSEQ multiplex PCR; in TCRdb, only in-frame clones are kept and a portion is missing. This repertoire shows around 270,000 clones, roughly 90% found once; its top ten account for 4.6%. The TCR sequence derives from a man between 40 and 49 years old with acute or convalescent COVID-19. Material for sequencing was peripheral blood.

CDR3 loop: CASSESLAGKYNEQFF. The CDR3 DNA is TGTGCCAGCAGTGAGTCCCTAGCGGGGAAATACAATGAGCAGTTCTTC. The chain combines TRBV2 with TRBJ2-1; the match to TRBD2 covers 9 bases. Trimming at V came to 3 bases and at J to 4 bases, leaving 7 bases not matched to a gene. This CDR3 has 16 amino acids. CDR1 SNHLY and CDR2 FYNNEI come from the germline V gene.